This is a list of T cell receptor beta chains from one sample in a study of cytotoxic CD8 clonotypes in ibrutinib-treated CLL. Using immunoSEQ multiplex PCR, the repertoire was profiled, and TCRdb retains in-frame clones only, with some absent. The sample has 120,000 to 150,000 clones; 77% are singletons. Sequenced here: PBMCs, sampled after 12 months of ibrutinib treatment. The source is a human donor with chronic lymphocytic leukemia. CDR3s include the opening cysteine and the closing phenylalanine or tryptophan. The order of the fields is CDR3 DNA, CDR3 protein, clone size, J gene, V gene, D gene. A D gene is named only where the DNA matches it firmly. Some rows mark clone size as missing; the rest say once, few, many or name a class of expanded clone.

TGTGCCAGCTCACCCGAGTCGGCATCCTATGGCTACACCTTC | CASSPESASYGYTF | - | TRBJ1-2 | TRBV18 | -
TGTGCCAGCAGCTTTCGGGACAGTAACTATGGCTACACCTTC | CASSFRDSNYGYTF | - | TRBJ1-2 | TRBV7-2 | TRBD1
TGTGCCTGGAGTTTGGCGAAGAACACTGAAGCTTTCTTT | CAWSLAKNTEAFF | - | TRBJ1-1 | TRBV30 | -
TGTGCCAGCAGCCAAGAAGCAGGTTCAGCCGGGGAGCTGTTTTTT | CASSQEAGSAGELFF | few | TRBJ2-2 | TRBV4-2 | -
TGTGCCAGCAGCCAAACAGGGGTCACTGAAGCTTTCTTT | CASSQTGVTEAFF | - | TRBJ1-1 | TRBV7-3 | TRBD1
TGTGCCAGCAGTTGGGGACAGGGACCAAACATTCAGTACTTC | CASSWGQGPNIQYF | once | TRBJ2-4 | TRBV28 | TRBD1
TGTGCCAGCACCTGGGGCACAAATCAGCCCCAGCATTTT | CASTWGTNQPQHF | - | TRBJ1-5 | TRBV28 | -
TGCGCCAGCAGCCACTCTTATAAGTTTGGCTACACCTTC | CASSHSYKFGYTF | - | TRBJ1-2 | TRBV4-1 | -
TGCGCCAGCAGCATCAGGGGTTACGAGCAGTACTTC | CASSIRGYEQYF | - | TRBJ2-7 | TRBV5-1 | -
TGTGCCAGCAGTTGGGGGAAGACCCAGTACTTC | CASSWGKTQYF | - | TRBJ2-5 | TRBV28 | -
TGTGCCAGCTGGACAGCCGTCATGAACACTGAAGCTTTCTTT | CASWTAVMNTEAFF | - | TRBJ1-1 | TRBV6-1 | -
TGTGCCAGTAGTATACTAGGGGCTAACTATGGCTACACCTTC | CASSILGANYGYTF | - | TRBJ1-2 | TRBV19 | -
TGCAGCGTTGAAGATACGACAGGGAGCTATGGCTACACCTTC | CSVEDTTGSYGYTF | - | TRBJ1-2 | TRBV29-1 | TRBD1
TGTGCCATCAGTGGGGCGGACAGGGGCTACGAGCAGTACTTC | CAISGADRGYEQYF | - | TRBJ2-7 | TRBV10-3 | TRBD1
TGTGCCAGCAGTCGGGCGGGGGAGTACAATGAGCAGTTCTTC | CASSRAGEYNEQFF | few | TRBJ2-1 | TRBV6-4 | TRBD2
TGTGCCAGCAGCCACCGGGTAGCGGGAGTTGTTTACGAGCAGTACTTC | CASSHRVAGVVYEQYF | - | TRBJ2-7 | TRBV5-6 | TRBD2
TGTGCCAGCAGTGACGCCCAGGGGGAGGGACAGCCCCAGCATTTT | CASSDAQGEGQPQHF | - | TRBJ1-5 | TRBV6-1 | TRBD1
TGTGCCAGCAGCGCCGGGACTCAGACTGAAGCTTTCTTT | CASSAGTQTEAFF | - | TRBJ1-1 | TRBV11-1 | -
TGTGCCAGCAGCGGGGGACTAGCGGGGGTAGCACCCACCGGGGAGCTGTTTTTT | CASSGGLAGVAPTGELFF | few | TRBJ2-2 | TRBV9 | TRBD2
TGTGCCAGCAGCTTAGGCCGGTCGGGATGGGCGTTCTTC | CASSLGRSGWAFF | - | TRBJ2-1 | TRBV13 | -
TGTGCCAGTAGTACCAACCGGGGGGCAACTAATGAAAAACTGTTTTTT | CASSTNRGATNEKLFF | - | TRBJ1-4 | TRBV19 | -
TGTGCCAGCAGCCCCAGGGCCAGAGCTGAAAAACTGTTTTTT | CASSPRARAEKLFF | - | TRBJ1-4 | TRBV28 | -
TGTGCCAGTATGCACGTCCCCCTGGTGGGGGGCACAGATACGCAGTATTTT | CASMHVPLVGGTDTQYF | - | TRBJ2-3 | TRBV19 | -
TGTGCCAGCACCAATTCGGACAGCATTCAGTACTTC | CASTNSDSIQYF | - | TRBJ2-4 | TRBV6-5 | -
TGTGCCATCGAGGAGGCGGATGAGCAGTTCTTC | CAIEEADEQFF | - | TRBJ2-1 | TRBV10-3 | -
TGTGCCAGCAGCTCCGGACAGGGGGTTTACGAGCAGTACTTC | CASSSGQGVYEQYF | once | TRBJ2-7 | TRBV13 | TRBD1
TGTGCCAGTAGAACACTCGATGGGGGGATGAACACTGAAGCTTTCTTT | CASRTLDGGMNTEAFF | - | TRBJ1-1 | TRBV19 | -
TGTGCCAGCAGCCAAGATCTGGGGGCGGGAGAAAAACTGTTTTTT | CASSQDLGAGEKLFF | - | TRBJ1-4 | TRBV4-2 | -
TGTGCCAGTAGTATAGCCGGACTAGCGGACTACAATGAGCAGTTCTTC | CASSIAGLADYNEQFF | - | TRBJ2-1 | TRBV19 | TRBD2
TGTGCCAGCAGCCGGGTGTCGGCAGCCTCCTACGAGCAGTACTTC | CASSRVSAASYEQYF | - | TRBJ2-7 | TRBV11-3 | -
TGTGCCACCAGCAGAGGGGACAGGGTTTACTCTGGGGCCAACGTCCTGACTTTC | CATSRGDRVYSGANVLTF | - | TRBJ2-6 | TRBV15 | TRBD1
TGTGCCAGCTCACCACTCTGGCCTGAGCAGTTCTTC | CASSPLWPEQFF | - | TRBJ2-1 | TRBV18 | -
TGTGCCAGCAGCGCCGGATACGAGCAGTACTTC | CASSAGYEQYF | - | TRBJ2-7 | TRBV5-6 | -
TGTGCCAGCAGAAAACCGGCCAGAGTTGCCTACGAGCAGTACTTC | CASRKPARVAYEQYF | - | TRBJ2-7 | TRBV21-1 | -
TGTGCCAGCAGCCCCTCCGTGGGACAGAATCTGCATTTT | CASSPSVGQNLHF | - | TRBJ1-5 | TRBV28 | TRBD1
TGCGCCAGCAGTTTCGGAGCTGGGCCGAATTCACCCCTCCACTTT | CASSFGAGPNSPLHF | - | TRBJ1-6 | TRBV5-1 | -
TGTGCCAGCAGCGCGGAGGAGACCCAGTACTTC | CASSAEETQYF | - | TRBJ2-5 | TRBV9 | -
TGTGCCACCGGCAGGCTACCGGGCACTGAAGCTTTCTTT | CATGRLPGTEAFF | - | TRBJ1-1 | TRBV5-8 | -
TGTGCCAGCAGCTTGGAACTAGCGGGAGACGAGCAGTACTTC | CASSLELAGDEQYF | - | TRBJ2-7 | TRBV5-5 | TRBD2
TGTGCCAGCAGTTTAGAGGGCACAGATACGCAGTATTTT | CASSLEGTDTQYF | - | TRBJ2-3 | TRBV28 | -
TGTGCCAGCTCACCAGCCACGACTAACACCGGGGAGCTGTTTTTT | CASSPATTNTGELFF | - | TRBJ2-2 | TRBV18 | -